This T cell receptor (beta chain) was obtained from a study of cytomegalovirus exposure and HLA in healthy donors. Points from the study as a whole: The listing of about 150 TCR beta chains classed them as cytomegalovirus-associated. It was reported that the classifier diagnosed cytomegalovirus status with high specificity and sensitivity in both the original and validation cohorts. According to a subsequent analysis, TCR clusters identified in the first cohort showed a tendency to co-occur across the approximately 110 validation repertoires.

A word on this clone: Its antigen remains unknown.

Germline V gene data show CDR1 as SGHVS and CDR2 as FNYEAQ. The CDR3 runs to 16 residues. V lost 1 base, J lost 1 base, and 4 bases stayed unmatched. Clones were read by immunoSEQ multiplex PCR, and TCRdb kept only the in-frame ones, dropping some. The table shows approximately 280,000 clones, with roughly 90% occurring only once. Input material: PBMCs. The receptor comes from a woman between 18 and 29 years old in good health and CMV-seronegative. The V gene is TRBV7-6, the J gene TRBJ2-1, with 7 bases aligning to TRBD1. The CDR3 coding sequence is TGTGCCAGCAGCTTAGGACCGGGACAGTCCTACAATGAGCAGTTCTTC. This gives the protein CASSLGPGQSYNEQFF.